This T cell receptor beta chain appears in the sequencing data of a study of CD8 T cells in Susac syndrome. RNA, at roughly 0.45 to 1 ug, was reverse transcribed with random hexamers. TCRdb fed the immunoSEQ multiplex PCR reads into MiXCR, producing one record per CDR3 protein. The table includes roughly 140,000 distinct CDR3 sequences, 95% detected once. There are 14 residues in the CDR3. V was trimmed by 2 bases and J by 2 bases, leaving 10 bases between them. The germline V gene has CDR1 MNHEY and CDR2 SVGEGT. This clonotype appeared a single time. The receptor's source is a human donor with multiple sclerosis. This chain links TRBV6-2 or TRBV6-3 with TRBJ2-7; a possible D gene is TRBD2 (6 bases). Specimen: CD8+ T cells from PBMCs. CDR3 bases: TGTGCCAGCAGTTACGGAGGGGTGGCCTACGAGCAGTACTTC. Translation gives CASSYGGVAYEQYF.